The source of this TCR beta chain is a study of a mutant IDH1 vaccine in newly diagnosed glioma (dated by TCRdb to about 2021). Some background on the complete study: Across visits V03 through V10, patients got a total of eight vaccinations, given in weeks 1, 3, 5, 7, 11, 15, 19 and 23. In the chemotherapy-containing groups, vaccination started alongside temozolomide cycles, whereas in patients who had radiotherapy alone it started 4-6 weeks after radiotherapy. Of the 25 to 35 patients who were treated, 62.5% were male and about 40% were female, and the mean age was around 40 years. Prior to enrollment, standard therapy consisting of radiotherapy alone, temozolomide alone, or radiochemotherapy with temozolomide had been administered to patients, with the combination being received by most patients. Peripheral blood samples were drawn at six visits, namely V03 (baseline), V05, V07, V10, V12 and V13. For exploratory analyses, around 23 treated patients had longitudinal TCRB deep sequencing done wherever samples were available. Broad study findings and their caveats: It was noted by the authors that analyses of patient blood samples could not be reproduced owing to sample limitations. Across multiple MHC alleles, vaccine-induced immune responses were seen in just over 90% of patients. Changes in the top peripheral T cell clonotypes picked up by TCRB sequencing did not appear to be linked to pseudoprogression. Selection of PBMC samples for TCRB deep sequencing was based on availability.

In light of the paper, this sample's time point label describes: week 11, during vaccination. Each vaccine dose, consisting of 300 ug of a 20-mer mutant IDH1 peptide in Montanide, was administered subcutaneously with topical imiquimod. The donors had newly diagnosed IDH1-mutant astrocytomas of WHO grade 3 or 4 that showed loss of nuclear ATRX. The samples were drawn from NOA16, a multicentre, single-arm, open-label phase I trial in Germany that tested a mutant IDH1 peptide vaccine in humans for the first time. Genomic DNA for TCRB sequencing was extracted from EDTA blood using the DNeasy Blood and Tissue Kit. The CDR3 holds 14 amino acids from the cysteine to the phenylalanine. Only the CDR3 DNA stays, 42 bases, in frame from base 1. Here V drops 5 bases and J drops 5 bases, and the junction holds 8 bases not matched to any gene. For CDR1 and CDR2, the germline V gene lists SGHRS and YFSETQ. Libraries were constructed by the immunoSEQ multiplex PCR assay. Rearranged TCR beta chain sequences were amplified using the hsTCRB Kit according to the manufacturer's protocol. TCRB libraries were sequenced on an Illumina MiSeq. Per the authors' processing: The kit vendor's proprietary platform handled demultiplexing, trimming and gene mapping. TCRdb mirrors the immuneACCESS table, restricted to in-frame sequences. Some clones are absent from its copies; in checked studies, under half trace to an unresolved V gene, and the reason for the others is unknown. For V, J and clone size, that table is used; D and trimming come from the DNA. The sample table contains 35,000 or so clones; only one count was recorded for about 80% of them. The top ten constitute around 15% of the sample.

As for this clone: Its antigen remains unidentified. Base qualities are missing; no much larger clone stands one base away.

The sequence joins TRBV5-1 to TRBJ1-1, with TRBD1 matching 8 junction bases. The sample in question was peripheral blood mononuclear cells (PBMCs), obtained from a glioma patient whose treatment included an IDH1 peptide vaccine. The receptor was isolated from a woman in her 30s with glioma. Some clones in this sample may be carry-over from other donors' samples. CDR3 loop: CASRLYRGDTEAFF. The sequenced DNA is TGCGCCAGCAGGTTATACAGGGGGGATACTGAAGCTTTCTTT.